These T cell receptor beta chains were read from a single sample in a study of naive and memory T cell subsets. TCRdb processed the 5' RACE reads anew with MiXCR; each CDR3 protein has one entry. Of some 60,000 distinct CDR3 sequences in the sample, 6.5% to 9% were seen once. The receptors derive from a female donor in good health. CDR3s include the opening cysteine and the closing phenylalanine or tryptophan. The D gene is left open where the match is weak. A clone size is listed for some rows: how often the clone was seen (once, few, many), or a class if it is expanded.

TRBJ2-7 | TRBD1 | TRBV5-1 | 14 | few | TGCGCCAGCAGCTTACGGGACAGCTCCTACGAGCAGTACTTC | CASSLRDSSYEQYF
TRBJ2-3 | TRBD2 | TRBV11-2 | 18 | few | TGTGCCAGCAGCCTAGGGACTAGCGGGGCCTTGAGCACAGATACGCAGTATTTT | CASSLGTSGALSTDTQYF
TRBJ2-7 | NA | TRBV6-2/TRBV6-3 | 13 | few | TGTGCCAGCAGTTACACCTCCCCCTACGAGCAGTACTTC | CASSYTSPYEQYF
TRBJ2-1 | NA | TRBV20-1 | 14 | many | TGCAGTGTTCCCATTAGCGGCCGCTACAATGAGCAGTTCTTC | CSVPISGRYNEQFF
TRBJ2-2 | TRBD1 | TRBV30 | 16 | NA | TGTGCCTGGAGCCAAAACCAGGGGGCAGGGACCGGGGAGCTGTTTTTT | CAWSQNQGAGTGELFF
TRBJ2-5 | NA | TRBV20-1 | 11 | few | TGCAGTGCTCAGACTGGGGAGACCCAGTACTTC | CSAQTGETQYF
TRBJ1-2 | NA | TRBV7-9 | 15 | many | TGTGCCAGCAGCCCAAGATGGGGGGAAGACTATGGCTACACCTTC | CASSPRWGEDYGYTF
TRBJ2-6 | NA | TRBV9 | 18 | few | TGTGCCAGCAGCGTTGGGCGGCTCTCAGGTTCTGGGGCCAACGTCCTGACTTTC | CASSVGRLSGSGANVLTF
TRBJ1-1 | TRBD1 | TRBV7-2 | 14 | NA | TGTGCCAGCAGCTTCGCGGGACAGGGAACTGAAGCTTTCTTT | CASSFAGQGTEAFF
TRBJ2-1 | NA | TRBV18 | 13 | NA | TGTGCCAGCTCACCACCGGGTAGCGATGAGCAGTTCTTC | CASSPPGSDEQFF
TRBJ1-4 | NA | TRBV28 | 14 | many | TGTGCCAGCAAACCTGACAGGAGGGTTGAAAAACTGTTTTTT | CASKPDRRVEKLFF
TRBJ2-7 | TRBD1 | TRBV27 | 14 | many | TGTGCCAGCAGTCGACAGGGGGGGTCCTACGAGCAGTACTTC | CASSRQGGSYEQYF
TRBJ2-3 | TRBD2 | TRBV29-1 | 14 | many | TGCAGCGGCACTCTAGCGGGAGTTGCAGATACGCAGTATTTT | CSGTLAGVADTQYF
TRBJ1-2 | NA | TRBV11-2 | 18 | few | TGTGCCAGCAGCTCCTTGCTTAGGACATTACACTCTAACTATGGCTACACCTTC | CASSSLLRTLHSNYGYTF
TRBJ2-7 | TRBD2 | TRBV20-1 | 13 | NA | TGCAGTGCTAAGGGACTAGGCCGGTACGAGCAGTACTTC | CSAKGLGRYEQYF
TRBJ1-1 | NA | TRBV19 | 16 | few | TGTGCCAGTATAAAGGAGGGGCGCTATCTGAACACTGAAGCTTTCTTT | CASIKEGRYLNTEAFF
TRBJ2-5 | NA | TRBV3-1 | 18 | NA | TGTGCCAGCAGCCAAGGTTCGATTCCGGGACTCTCCCGAGAGACCCAGTACTTC | CASSQGSIPGLSRETQYF
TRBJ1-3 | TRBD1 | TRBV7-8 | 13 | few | TGTGCCAGCAGCCGGGACAGTAGAAACACCATATATTTT | CASSRDSRNTIYF
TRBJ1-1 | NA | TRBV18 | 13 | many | TGTGCCAGCTCACCGGCGGTGAACACTGAAGCTTTCTTT | CASSPAVNTEAFF
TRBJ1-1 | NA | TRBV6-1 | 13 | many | TGTGCCAGCAGTGAGCAGGAGAACACTGAAGCTTTCTTT | CASSEQENTEAFF
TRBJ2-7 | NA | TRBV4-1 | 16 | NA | TGCGCCAGCAGCCTCCGAACGGGGACTTTAGCCTACGAGCAGTACTTC | CASSLRTGTLAYEQYF
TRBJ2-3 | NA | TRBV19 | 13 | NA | TGTGCCAGTAGTATGGAATCTTCCTATACGCAGTATTTT | CASSMESSYTQYF
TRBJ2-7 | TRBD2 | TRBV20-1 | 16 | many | TGCAGTGCTAGAGATCGCCCTCTGGCGGGAGGTCACGAGCAGTACTTC | CSARDRPLAGGHEQYF
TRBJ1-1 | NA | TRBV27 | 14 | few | TGTGCCAGCAGTTTATCGGCCGGGAACACTGAAGCTTTCTTT | CASSLSAGNTEAFF
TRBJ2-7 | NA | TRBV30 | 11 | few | TGTGCCTGGAGTGTTCTCTGGGAGCAGTACTTC | CAWSVLWEQYF
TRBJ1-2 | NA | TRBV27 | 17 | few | TGTGCCAGCAGAAATCCCCGGAGGGGAACTAAGGAGTATGGCTACACCTTC | CASRNPRRGTKEYGYTF
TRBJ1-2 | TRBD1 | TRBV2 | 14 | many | TGTGCCAGCAGTGTCTCCGGGACAGGAGATGGCTACACCTTC | CASSVSGTGDGYTF
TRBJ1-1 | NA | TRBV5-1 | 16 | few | TGCGCCAGCAGCTTCTTGAACAGGGAAGGGGGCACTGAAGCTTTCTTT | CASSFLNREGGTEAFF
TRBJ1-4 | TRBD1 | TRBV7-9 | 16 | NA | TGTGCCAGCAGCGACACAACAGGGGGCACTAATGAAAAACTGTTTTTT | CASSDTTGGTNEKLFF
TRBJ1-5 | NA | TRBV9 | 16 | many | TGTGCCAGCAGCGTAGATGCCGGGACACCAAATCAGCCCCAGCATTTT | CASSVDAGTPNQPQHF
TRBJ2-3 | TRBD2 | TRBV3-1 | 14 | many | TGTGCCAGCAGCCAAGACCTAGCGGCAGATACGCAGTATTTT | CASSQDLAADTQYF
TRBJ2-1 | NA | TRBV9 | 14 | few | TGTGCCAGCAGCGGAGACCGGGGAAGAAATGAGCAGTTCTTC | CASSGDRGRNEQFF
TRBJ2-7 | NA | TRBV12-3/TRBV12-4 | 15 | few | TGTGCCAGCAGTCTAACAGGGCCTATCTCCTACGAGCAGTACTTC | CASSLTGPISYEQYF
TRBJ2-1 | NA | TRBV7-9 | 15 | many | TGTGCCAGCAGCCCCGCCTTTAGGGTCGGTAATGAGCAGTTCTTC | CASSPAFRVGNEQFF
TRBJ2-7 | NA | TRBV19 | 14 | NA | TGTGCCAGTAGTATCACCGGAACTCCCTACGAGCAGTACTTC | CASSITGTPYEQYF
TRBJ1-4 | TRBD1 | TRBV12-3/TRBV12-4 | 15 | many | TGTGCCAGCAGGCTAGGGACAGGGGGCAGTGAAAAACTGTTTTTT | CASRLGTGGSEKLFF
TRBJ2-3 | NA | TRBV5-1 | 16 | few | TGCGCCAGCAGCCTAACTCTAGCTTCTAGCACAGATACGCAGTATTTT | CASSLTLASSTDTQYF
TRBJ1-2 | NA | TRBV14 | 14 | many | TGTGCCAGCAGCCAAATAAACAGCAACTATGGCTACACCTTC | CASSQINSNYGYTF
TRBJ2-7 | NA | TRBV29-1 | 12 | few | TGCAGCGTTGTGGCCAGGGGGGGCGAGCAGTACTTC | CSVVARGGEQYF
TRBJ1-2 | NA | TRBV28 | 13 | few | TGTGCCAGCAGTGCGGCTTCTAACTATGGCTACACCTTC | CASSAASNYGYTF
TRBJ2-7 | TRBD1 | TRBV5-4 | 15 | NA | TGTGCCAGCAGCTTGGCCGGACAGGGGAGCTACGAGCAGTACTTC | CASSLAGQGSYEQYF
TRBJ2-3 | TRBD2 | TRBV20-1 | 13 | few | TGCAGTGCTAGAAGCCTAGCGGGAGCTCCGCAGTATTTT | CSARSLAGAPQYF
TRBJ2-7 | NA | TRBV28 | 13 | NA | TGTGCCAGCAGTTTAGCTAGCACCTACGAGCAGTACTTC | CASSLASTYEQYF
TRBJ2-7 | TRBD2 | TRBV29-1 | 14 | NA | TGCAGCGGGATGATTAGCGGGGGGTGGAACGAGCAGTACTTC | CSGMISGGWNEQYF
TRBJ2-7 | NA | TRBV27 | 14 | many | TGTGCCAGCAGCTTGGGGGGACTCTCCTACGAGCAGTACTTC | CASSLGGLSYEQYF
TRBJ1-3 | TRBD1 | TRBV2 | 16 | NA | TGTGCCAGCAGGGCCTGGGACAGGGCCTCTGGAAACACCATATATTTT | CASRAWDRASGNTIYF
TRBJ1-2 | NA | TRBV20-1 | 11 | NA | TGCAGTGCTGCCGGACCGGCCGGCTACACCTTC | CSAAGPAGYTF
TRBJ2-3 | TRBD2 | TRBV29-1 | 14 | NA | TGCAGCGTTGCAACAGGCGGGGGGCCAGATACGCAGTATTTT | CSVATGGGPDTQYF
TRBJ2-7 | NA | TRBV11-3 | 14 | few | TGTGCCAGCAGCGTCCCCGGGACTCTCAAAAAGCAGTACTTC | CASSVPGTLKKQYF
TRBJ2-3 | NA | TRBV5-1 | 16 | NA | TGCGCCAGCAGCCCACTCAAGGACAGAAGCACAGATACGCAGTATTTT | CASSPLKDRSTDTQYF
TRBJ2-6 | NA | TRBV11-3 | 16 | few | TGTGCCAGCAGCTTAGACGGATTCTCTGGGGCCAACGTCCTGACTTTC | CASSLDGFSGANVLTF